The TCR beta chain under discussion was sequenced for a study of PD-L1 blockade in urothelial cancer. The germline gives CDR1 ENHRY, CDR2 SYGVKD. Trimming removed 5 bases from V and 5 bases from J; junction bases left unmatched: 9. CDR3 length: 14 residues. Profiling relied on immunoSEQ multiplex PCR, and the TCRdb table lists in-frame clones only, not all of them. The sample lists approximately 100,000 clones, about 90% occurring once. V gene TRBV10-3 combines with J gene TRBJ2-7; TRBD1 matches at 7 bases. The sequence was obtained from a woman of 80 years or more with urothelial cancer. This sample comprised PBMCs, obtained around atezolizumab (anti-PD-L1) treatment. CDR3 protein: CAISFRQGDDEQYF. Here the CDR3 DNA reads TGTGCCATCAGTTTCAGACAGGGTGATGACGAGCAGTACTTC.